The source of this T cell receptor beta chain is a study of shared clonotypes between healthy human individuals. Execution of the assay was at deep level. On sorted subsets, replicate PCRs used 150 to 250 ng DNA, or some 28,000 T cell genomes. Per the original methods: Because ImmunoSEQ provided only junction sequences with no quality scores, the filtering differed. Libraries were prepared by immunoSEQ multiplex PCR; TCRdb keeps only in-frame clonotypes and omits some of them. V, J and clone size were drawn from that table, and D and trimming were deduced from the DNA. Here the sample spans around 980,000 clones, about four fifths being singletons. With 0 bases removed from V and 7 bases from J, the gap between germline ends came to 7 bases. Germline V lookup: CDR1 LGHNA, CDR2 YNFKEQ. CDR3 length: 13 amino acids.

The clonotype originates from a man younger than 30 in good health. Some clones in this sample may be carry-over from other donors' samples. The chain couples TRBV4-2 to TRBJ1-5, with a weak D call TRBD1 (5 bases). Sequencing used memory CD4+ T cells from PBMCs. This sample's subset: CD45RA-negative fraction. The CDR3 nucleotides read TGTGCCAGCAGCCAAGATGGGGACCAGCCCCAGCATTTT. Protein: CASSQDGDQPQHF.